This is a list of T cell receptor beta chains from one sample in a study of metastatic and nonmetastatic thyroid tumors. With MiXCR, TCRdb called clones anew from the PCR reads. Counted here are about 45,000 clones, less than 5% occurring once; the ten biggest clones make up 8% to 10%. Sequencing input: blood. These TCRs come from a female donor with papillary thyroid cancer or a benign thyroid nodule (not recorded which). Some clones in this sample may be carry-over from other donors' samples. Both conserved end residues are part of each CDR3. D genes are given only for firm matches. Size is stated for part of the rows, as once, few or many counts, or as a class when the clone is expanded.

v_gene	d_gene	abundance	j_gene	CDR3nt	CDR3aa
TRBV20-1	.	many	TRBJ2-7	TGCAGTGCTAACCTGGCCTACGAGCAGTACTTC	CSANLAYEQYF
TRBV12-3/TRBV12-4	TRBD2	many	TRBJ2-3	TGTGCCAGCAGTTTAGCTAGCGGGAGAACAGATACGCAGTATTTT	CASSLASGRTDTQYF
TRBV10-3	.	many	TRBJ1-2	TGTGCCATCAGTGGGGAATCACGGGAAATTGGGTATGGCTACACCTTC	CAISGESREIGYGYTF
TRBV6-4	TRBD1	.	TRBJ2-1	TGTGCCAGCACTGACGACAGGGGGCCTTCCAAGGAGCAGTTCTTC	CASTDDRGPSKEQFF
TRBV7-8	TRBD2	.	TRBJ2-2	TGTGCCAGCAGCTCGCTAGCGGGAAGTTTCACCGGGGAGCTGTTTTTT	CASSSLAGSFTGELFF
TRBV30	.	.	TRBJ2-1	TGTGCCTGGTCGGACTATTCCTCCTACAATGAGCAGTTCTTC	CAWSDYSSYNEQFF
TRBV6-1	TRBD2	many	TRBJ2-1	TGTGCCAGCAGTGGGTCGACTAGCCTCAATGAGCAGTTCTTC	CASSGSTSLNEQFF
TRBV7-8	TRBD2	medium-sized	TRBJ2-3	TGTGCCAGCAGCTTAGCTTCTAGCGGGAGCGGAGGAGATACGCAGTATTTT	CASSLASSGSGGDTQYF
TRBV6-1	.	medium-sized	TRBJ2-1	TGTGCCAGCAGTGAACCCTCAGGGCTCGATGAGCAGTTCTTC	CASSEPSGLDEQFF
TRBV27	.	many	TRBJ1-2	TGTGCCAGCAGTTTATCAACGGACCCCACACTATATGGCTACACCTTC	CASSLSTDPTLYGYTF
TRBV7-9	TRBD2	few	TRBJ2-1	TGTGCCAGTAGCTTCAGTCTAACTAGCGGGAGTAATGAGCAGTTCTTC	CASSFSLTSGSNEQFF
TRBV12-3/TRBV12-4	.	.	TRBJ1-1	TGTGCCAGCTCCCCCCGGCTGAACACTGAAGCTTGCTTT	CASSPRLNTEACF
TRBV7-6	TRBD1	many	TRBJ1-6	TGTGCCAGCAGTACAGGGGGCTATAATTCACCCCTCCACTTT	CASSTGGYNSPLHF
TRBV28	.	.	TRBJ1-6	TGTGCCAGCAGTTTTCCGACGAGGACCCAGAATTCACCCCTCCACTTT	CASSFPTRTQNSPLHF
TRBV2	.	few	TRBJ2-1	TGTGCCAGCAGTGAGGACACCGGGGGCAGAACCTACAATGAGCAGTTCTTC	CASSEDTGGRTYNEQFF
TRBV6-2/TRBV6-3	TRBD1	.	TRBJ1-1	TGTGCCAGCATCCAGGGGGCACACACTGAAGCTTTCTTT	CASIQGAHTEAFF
TRBV19	.	many	TRBJ2-5	TGTGCCAGTAGTATGGACCAGCGCAGGGTTTCCATTCGGGAGACCCAGTACTTC	CASSMDQRRVSIRETQYF
TRBV6-2/TRBV6-3	TRBD1	.	TRBJ2-7	TGTGCCAGCATTAGAGACAGACAGGGGGACTACGAGCAGTACTTC	CASIRDRQGDYEQYF
TRBV6-1	TRBD2	.	TRBJ2-5	TGTGCCAGCAATGACAGTACTAGCGGGTCTTGGTCCCAGTACTTC	CASNDSTSGSWSQYF
TRBV30	.	.	TRBJ2-7	TGTGCCTGGAGCATCGGGACTGGTAGCTCCTACGGGCAGTACTTC	CAWSIGTGSSYGQYF
TRBV5-8	TRBD1	many	TRBJ2-7	TGTGCCAGCAGCTTTAAGACAGGGATCTCCTACGAGCAGTACTTC	CASSFKTGISYEQYF
TRBV12-3/TRBV12-4	.	many	TRBJ1-6	TGTGCCAGCAGCCGCCCCGGAGGGGAACTCCACTTT	CASSRPGGELHF
TRBV6-2/TRBV6-3	.	.	TRBJ2-7	TGTGCCAGTAGGACGGACGGAACCTACGAGCAGAACTTC	CASRTDGTYEQNF
TRBV4-2	.	many	TRBJ2-1	TGTGCCAGCATACTTGGGAATGAGCAGTTCTTC	CASILGNEQFF
TRBV25-1	.	many	TRBJ2-3	TGTGCCAGCAGTGAATATGGGGGCCCTAGCGCTGGCACAGATACGCAGTATTTT	CASSEYGGPSAGTDTQYF
TRBV18	.	many	TRBJ2-2	TGTGCCAGCCATCCCGACTCGGGCACCGGGGAGCTGTTTTTT	CASHPDSGTGELFF
TRBV3-1	.	many	TRBJ2-3	TGTGCCAGCAGCCAAAGACAGGGCACAGATACGCAGTATTTT	CASSQRQGTDTQYF
TRBV5-8	TRBD1	once	TRBJ2-1	TGTGCCAGCAATAGTGGGACAGAATGCTACAATGAGCAGTTCTTC	CASNSGTECYNEQFF
TRBV6-4	.	few	TRBJ2-7	TGTGCCAGCAGTGACCCTCCCCGGCAGGATCTCGAGCAGTACTTC	CASSDPPRQDLEQYF
TRBV5-1	.	many	TRBJ2-1	TGCGCCAGCAGCTTGGTGGGGAGCTCCTACAATGAGCAGTTCTTC	CASSLVGSSYNEQFF
TRBV2	.	many	TRBJ1-6	TGTGCCAGCAAAACTGGGCACGTTGGGAATTCACCCCTCCACTTT	CASKTGHVGNSPLHF
TRBV7-6	.	many	TRBJ2-2	TGTGCCAGCAGCTTATTGTTCGCAGGGTGGGCCACCGGGGAGCTGTTTTTT	CASSLLFAGWATGELFF
TRBV7-9	.	many	TRBJ2-7	TGTGCCAGCAGCGATAGCGGCCCCTACGAGCAGTACTTC	CASSDSGPYEQYF
TRBV12-3/TRBV12-4	.	many	TRBJ1-1	TGTGCCAGCAGTTTCCAGGGGTGGACTGAAGCTTTCTTT	CASSFQGWTEAFF
TRBV30	.	many	TRBJ2-5	TGTGCCTGGACGGGAAAGGGTTGGGAGACCCAGTACTTC	CAWTGKGWETQYF
TRBV7-9	.	.	TRBJ1-4	TGTGCCAGCAGCTACAGGCGGGGTTGGGAAAAACTGTTTTTT	CASSYRRGWEKLFF
TRBV30	TRBD2	few	TRBJ2-3	TGTGCCGGTACTCGCGGGAGGTCCACAGATACGCAGTATTTT	CAGTRGRSTDTQYF
TRBV28	.	.	TRBJ2-7	TGTGCCACCGAGAACGTCGCCTACGAGCAGTACTTC	CATENVAYEQYF
TRBV12-3/TRBV12-4	.	many	TRBJ1-1	TGTGCCAGCAGGCGGACCCCGGGACACTTTAACACTGAAGCTTTCTTT	CASRRTPGHFNTEAFF
TRBV11-3	TRBD2	.	TRBJ2-1	TGTGCCAGCAGCGGGATGGGACTAGCGGGGCCGAGCTCCTACAATGAGCAGTTCTTC	CASSGMGLAGPSSYNEQFF
TRBV12-5	.	many	TRBJ2-3	TGTGCTAGTGCCTTAGGGGGGGGAGAAGATACGCAGTATTTT	CASALGGGEDTQYF
TRBV3-1	TRBD1	many	TRBJ1-5	TGTGCCAGCAGCCAGGGACAGGGGGCTCGCAATCAGCCCCAGCATTTT	CASSQGQGARNQPQHF
TRBV5-1	TRBD2	few	TRBJ2-7	TGCGCCAGCAGCTCGGATAGGGCCTGGACTAGCGGGGTTCAAAGCTCCTACGAGCAGTACTTC	CASSSDRAWTSGVQSSYEQYF
TRBV9	TRBD2	many	TRBJ2-1	TGTGCCAGCAGCGTATCGTGGGGGGGGGGCAATGAGCAGTTCTTC	CASSVSWGGGNEQFF
TRBV5-1	.	many	TRBJ1-2	TGCGCCAGCAGCTTCGGGTCCGCCTATGGCTACACCTTC	CASSFGSAYGYTF